This T cell receptor (beta chain) was recorded in a study of Ad26.COV2.S vaccination and SARS-CoV-2 variants. Study-wide context: Dosing was one shot or two shots 56 days apart. Study-wide points: From the TCR breadth and depth analyses, total T cell responses may have been underestimated.

Germline V CDR1 and CDR2: LNHNV, YYDKDF (reference sequence). The CDR3 is 16 amino acids. Trimming cost V 5 bases and J 1 base, with 17 bases left between them. Using immunoSEQ multiplex PCR, the repertoire was profiled, and TCRdb retains in-frame clones only, with some absent. The table shows 430,000 or so clones, with roughly 90% occurring only once. Treatment described: about 20 received Ad26.COV2.S at low or high dose, single or two shots; about 5 received placebo; per-sample allocation not given. Sampling took place 63 days after the first vaccine or placebo injection. About this clone: Its specificity is not known.

The sequenced sample was peripheral blood, obtained in a trial of Ad26.COV2.S vaccine versus placebo. V gene TRBV15 combines with J gene TRBJ1-1; D not resolved. The sequence was collected from a person between 18 and 60 years old who received the Ad26.COV2.S COVID-19 vaccine or a placebo. The CDR3 sequence is CATSQPPGRTNTEAFF. The CDR3, as DNA: TGTGCCACCAGCCAACCCCCCGGACGGACGAACACTGAAGCTTTCTTT. The whole variable domain, remainder taken from reference TRBV15 and TRBJ1-1, is DAMVIQNPRYQVTQFGKPVTLSCSQTLNHNVMYWYQQKSSQAPKLLFHYYDKDFNNEADTPDNFQSRRPNTSFCFLDIRSPGLGDTAMYLCATSQPPGRTNTEAFFGQGTRLTVV.